This TCR beta chain is drawn from a study of blood T cell repertoires in COVID-19. As for the study in general: PBMCs, B-cell-depleted T cells, or T cells provided the cDNA or gDNA that made up the material.

The Seattle patients joined while their infection was active and were tracked longitudinally afterward. Germline values: CDR1 WNHNN, CDR2 SYGVQD (reference sequence). V lost 4 bases, J lost 4 bases, and 10 bases lay in between. CDR3 length equals 13 residues. In the source study's methods: Researchers report that nucleated cell counts were estimated from reference gene primer amplification. Clones were sequenced by immunoSEQ multiplex PCR, and TCRdb holds only the in-frame ones, with some missing. Clone size and V and J calls were adopted from that table, with D and trimming inferred from the DNA. This table holds about 230,000 clones, just over 85% found once.

Sequenced input: peripheral blood. The sequence derives from a man aged 50 to 59 with COVID-19, enrolled during active disease. This chain connects TRBV10-1 to TRBJ1-1; D unclear. The CDR3 sequence is CASSALPGTEAFF. The CDR3 DNA sequence: TGCGCCAGCAGTGCACTTCCGGGCACTGAAGCTTTCTTT.